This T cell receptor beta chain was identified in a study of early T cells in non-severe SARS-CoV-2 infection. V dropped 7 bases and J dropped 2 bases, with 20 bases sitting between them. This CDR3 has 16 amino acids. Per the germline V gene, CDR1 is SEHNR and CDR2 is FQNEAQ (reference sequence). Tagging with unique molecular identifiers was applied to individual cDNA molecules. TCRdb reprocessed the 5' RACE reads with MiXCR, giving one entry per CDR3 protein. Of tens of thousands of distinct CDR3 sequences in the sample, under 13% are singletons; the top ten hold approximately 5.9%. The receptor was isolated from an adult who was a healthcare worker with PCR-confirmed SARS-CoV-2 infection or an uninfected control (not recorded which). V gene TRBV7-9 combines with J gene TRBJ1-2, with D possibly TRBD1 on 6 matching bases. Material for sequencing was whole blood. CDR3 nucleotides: TGTGCCAGCACTGCGGACAGATATTTACCGAACTATGGCTACACCTTC. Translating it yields CASTADRYLPNYGYTF.